The 20 T cell receptor beta chains below were found in one sample sequenced in a study of cytomegalovirus exposure and HLA in healthy donors (dated by TCRdb to 2016 to 2017). The library was obtained by the immunoSEQ multiplex PCR assay. For the multiplex PCR, a mixture combining 60 forward primers for TCR Vbeta segments and 13 reverse primers for TCR Jbeta segments was used. TCRdb provides this immuneACCESS table in a form limited to in-frame rearrangements. Some clones are lacking; in checked studies, under half of them reflect an unresolved V gene, and why the rest are absent is not known. For this sample there are some 190,000 clones; 87% appear just once. About 1% of the sample is taken by the ten largest. The sequencing sample was made of PBMCs. The source of these receptors is a boy younger than 10 in good health and CMV-seronegative.

The chain is built from TRBV11-2 and TRBJ1-3; D call uncertain. V lost 0 bases, J lost 2 bases, and 11 bases lay in between. There are 16 residues in the CDR3. Germline V gene lookup returns CDR1 SGHAT and CDR2 FQNNGV. The CDR3 region is CASSLEFAGTGNTIYF. The CDR3 DNA is TGTGCCAGCAGCTTAGAATTTGCGGGAACTGGAAACACCATATATTTT.

This clone appeared a single time. V usage is TRBV29-1 and J usage is TRBJ2-2; the match to TRBD2 covers 7 bases. The V gene end was trimmed by 6 bases and the J gene end by 4 bases; junction bases not matched to a gene: 5. The CDR3 is 13 amino acids. The V gene's germline CDR1 is SQVTM and CDR2 ANQGSEA. CDR3 in DNA: TGCAGCGTGATAGCGGGTAGCACCGGGGAGCTGTTTTTT. Translation gives CSVIAGSTGELFF.

A note on this clone: At the DNA level, this CDR3 is encoded by other sequences in the same sample as well. The chain carries TRBV5-1 and TRBJ2-2, with D maybe TRBD2 (5 bases). The ends were cut back, 0 bases at V and 0 bases at J, with 6 bases in the middle. The CDR3 spans 15 residues. Germline CDR1 SGHRS, CDR2 YFSETQ. The CDR3 sequence: CASSLAGANTGELFF. The DNA for the CDR3 is TGCGCCAGCAGCTTGGCCGGGGCGAACACCGGGGAGCTGTTTTTT. The variable domain in full, completed from reference TRBV5-1 and TRBJ2-2, reads KAGVTQTPRYLIKTRGQQVTLSCSPISGHRSVSWYQQTPGQGLQFLFEYFSETQRNKGNFPGRFSGRQFSNSRSEMNVSTLELGDSALYLCASSLAGANTGELFFGEGSRLTVL.

The chain links TRBV29-1 to TRBJ2-3; D may be TRBD1 (5 bases). Germline values: CDR1 SQVTM, CDR2 ANQGSEA. The CDR3 has 16 amino acids. The V gene lost 3 bases and the J gene lost 0 bases, with 16 bases spanning the gap. CDR3 coding DNA: TGCAGCGTTGATGGTGCGCAGGGCACTAGCACAGATACGCAGTATTTT. Translation gives CSVDGAQGTSTDTQYF.

In the case of this clone: The junction departs from germline at one end; a sequencing error may be responsible. The CDR3, as DNA: TGTGCCAGCAGCTCCCATAGGGGACAGGAGAGGAACTATGGCTGCACCTTC. As protein: CASSSHRGQERNYGCTF. The V gene is TRBV11-2, the J gene TRBJ1-2; 8 bases agree with TRBD1. Germline V gives CDR1 SGHAT, CDR2 FQNNGV. This CDR3 contains 17 residues. The whole variable domain, remainder taken from reference TRBV11-2 and TRBJ1-2, is EAGVAQSPRYKIIEKRQSVAFWCNPISGHATLYWYQQILGQGPKLLIQFQNNGVVDDSQLPKDRFSAERLKGVDSTLKIQPAKLEDSAVYLCASSSHRGQERNYGCTFGSGTRLTVV.

The chain links TRBV9 to TRBJ1-3; 11 positions match TRBD1. There are 18 residues in the CDR3. J gave up 0 bases and V 3 bases, and 8 bases lay outside the gene matches. Germline CDR1 is SGDLS and CDR2 is YYNGEE. CDR3 DNA: TGTGCCAGCAGCGGTCGGGACAGGGGGATCTTCTCTGGAAACACCATATATTTT. Translation: CASSGRDRGIFSGNTIYF.

V is TRBV18 and J is TRBJ2-5, with a possible D match to TRBD1 (6 bases). TRBJ2-7 matches the DNA end more closely, so the J call is doubtful. The V gene's germline CDR1 is KGHSH and CDR2 LQKENI. CDR3 length: 13 residues. This chain's CDR3 is CASSPRQGFEQYF. The CDR3, as DNA: TGTGCCAGCTCACCACGGCAGGGGTTCGAGCAGTACTTC.

This chain connects TRBV18 to TRBJ2-5; TRBD2 aligns across 12 bases. The CDR3 sequence is 17 residues long. Germline values: CDR1 KGHSH, CDR2 LQKENI. The V segment lost 6 bases and the J segment 4 bases; nucleotides outside the gene matches: 12. The CDR3 coding sequence is TGTGCCAGCTCCCTGAAGACGACTAGCGGGAGACGAGAGACCCAGTACTTC. Its translation: CASSLKTTSGRRETQYF.

The V call is TRBV5-1, the J call TRBJ2-6; weak D call: TRBD2 (5 bases). Germline V gives CDR1 SGHRS, CDR2 YFSETQ. The CDR3 length is 15 residues. Trimming removed 4 bases from V and 2 bases from J, with 10 bases in between. The CDR3 loop is CASSPPGAGANVLTF. CDR3 nucleotides: TGCGCCAGCAGCCCCCCCGGGGCTGGGGCCAACGTCCTGACTTTC.

V is TRBV15 and J is TRBJ1-5, with a possible D match to TRBD1 (6 bases). Trimming took off 1 base at V and 1 base at J, with 14 bases between the two ends. Germline CDR1 is LNHNV and CDR2 is YYDKDF (reference sequence). The CDR3 runs 17 residues. Here the CDR3 DNA reads TGTGCCACCAGCAGAGGACGGACAGACGTCAGCAATCAGCCCCAGCATTTT. Protein: CATSRGRTDVSNQPQHF.

The chain recombines TRBV2 with TRBJ2-5, with TRBD1 matching over 7 bases. The DNA matches TRBJ2-7 better at its end, which makes the J call doubtful. CDR1 and CDR2 from the germline V gene are SNHLY and FYNNEI. The CDR3 consists of 13 residues. The CDR3 nucleotides read TGTGCCAGCAGGAGGGACAGAGCCTACGAGCAGTACTTC. Translating it yields CASRRDRAYEQYF.

The chain recombines TRBV5-4 with TRBJ2-3; D gene ambiguous. Germline lookup yields CDR1 SGHNT and CDR2 YYREEE (reference sequence). V was trimmed by 4 bases and J by 6 bases, leaving 24 bases between them. The CDR3 has 17 residues. The CDR3 reads CASSPSPRRSSVDTQYF. CDR3 sequence (DNA): TGTGCCAGCAGCCCCTCACCCCGTCGGAGTTCAGTGGATACGCAGTATTTT.

The table lists this clone with a few counts. The CDR3 loop reads CASSAFGPGNTIYF. CDR3 in DNA: TGTGCCAGCAGTGCCTTCGGTCCTGGAAACACCATATATTTT. The chain recombines TRBV6-1 with TRBJ1-3; D not resolved. The CDR3 contains 14 residues. V lost 4 bases and J lost 2, with 9 bases in between. The germline V gene encodes CDR1 MNHNS and CDR2 SASEGT.

A single count supports this clone. This sequence joins TRBV30 and TRBJ2-7; 8 positions match TRBD1. Germline V gene lookup returns CDR1 GTSNPN and CDR2 SVGIG (reference sequence). The CDR3 is made up of 15 amino acids. J lost 3 bases, V lost 5 bases, and 12 bases had no gene match. The CDR3, as DNA: TGTGCCTGGGGGATTCAGGGGGCCGCCGACTACGAGCAGTACTTC. Protein sequence: CAWGIQGAADYEQYF.

This chain connects TRBV7-3 to TRBJ2-3; unclear D gene. Germline loops: CDR1 SGHTA, CDR2 FQGTGA. With 1 base removed from V and 5 bases from J, the gap between germline ends came to 7 bases. This CDR3 comprises 13 residues. The CDR3 protein is CASSLMAEDTQYF. The CDR3 DNA reads TGTGCCAGCAGCTTAATGGCGGAAGATACGCAGTATTTT.

V gene TRBV12-1 combines with J gene TRBJ2-4; the table's D call, TRBD1, was not checked against the DNA. TRBV12-1 is a recognized pseudogene. CDR3 length: 15 amino acids. The CDR3 region is CASSQPGQGDNIQYF. As DNA, the CDR3 is TGTGCCAGCAGCCAACCGGGACAGGGGGACAACATTCAGTACTTC.

As concerns this clone: Other DNA sequences in the same sample also yield this CDR3. The chain has TRBV20-1 and TRBJ2-5, with no clear D. The V end was cut by 3 bases, the J end by 4 bases, with 6 bases between. The CDR3 has 11 residues. Germline V gene lookup returns CDR1 DFQATT and CDR2 SNEGSKA (reference sequence). The DNA of the CDR3 is TGCAGTGCTAGTGGCGGAGAGACCCAGTACTTC. Translated: CSASGGETQYF.

The genes are TRBV6-5 and TRBJ1-2, with no clear D. V shed 7 bases and J shed 4 bases, with 13 bases lying between them. The V gene's germline CDR1 is MNHEY and CDR2 SVGAGI. The CDR3 is 13 residues long. The DNA of the CDR3 is TGTGCCAGCAAACTATCCGGGGTCTATGGCTACACCTTC. Its protein product is CASKLSGVYGYTF.

This chain connects TRBV7-2 to TRBJ2-3; 10 nucleotides line up with TRBD2. Germline V gene sequence: CDR1 SGHTA, CDR2 FQGNSA. The CDR3 extends over 17 amino acids. V trimming: 5 bases; J trimming: 2 bases; junction bases outside the gene matches: 10. DNA of the CDR3: TGTGCCAGCAGCCTCCTACTACTAGCGGGGACCACAGATACGCAGTATTTT. Amino acids: CASSLLLLAGTTDTQYF.

The chain couples TRBV10-3 to TRBJ2-5; a weak D match, TRBD2 (6 bases). Germline assignment: CDR1 ENHRY and CDR2 SYGVKD. Trimming stripped 0 bases from V and 5 bases from J, with 10 bases between. The length of the CDR3 is 14 residues. The CDR3 reads CAISESYAGETQYF. The CDR3 DNA follows: TGTGCCATCAGTGAGTCGTACGCGGGGGAGACCCAGTACTTC.